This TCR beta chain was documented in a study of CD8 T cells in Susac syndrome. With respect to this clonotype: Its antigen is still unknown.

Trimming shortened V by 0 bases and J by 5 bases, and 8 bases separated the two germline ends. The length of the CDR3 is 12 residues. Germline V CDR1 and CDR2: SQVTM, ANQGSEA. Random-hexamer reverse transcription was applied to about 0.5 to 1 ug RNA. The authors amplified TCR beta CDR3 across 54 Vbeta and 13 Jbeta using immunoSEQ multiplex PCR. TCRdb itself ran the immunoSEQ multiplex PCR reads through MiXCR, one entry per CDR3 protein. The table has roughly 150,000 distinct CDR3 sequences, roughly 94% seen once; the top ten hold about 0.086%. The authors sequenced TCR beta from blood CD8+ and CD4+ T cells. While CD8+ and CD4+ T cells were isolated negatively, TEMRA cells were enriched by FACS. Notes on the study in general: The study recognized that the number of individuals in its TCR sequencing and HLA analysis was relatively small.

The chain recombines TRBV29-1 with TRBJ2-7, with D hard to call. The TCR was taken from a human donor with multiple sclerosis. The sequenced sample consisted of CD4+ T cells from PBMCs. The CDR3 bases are TGCAGCGTTGAAGATCACGTTCACGAGCAGTACTTC. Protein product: CSVEDHVHEQYF.